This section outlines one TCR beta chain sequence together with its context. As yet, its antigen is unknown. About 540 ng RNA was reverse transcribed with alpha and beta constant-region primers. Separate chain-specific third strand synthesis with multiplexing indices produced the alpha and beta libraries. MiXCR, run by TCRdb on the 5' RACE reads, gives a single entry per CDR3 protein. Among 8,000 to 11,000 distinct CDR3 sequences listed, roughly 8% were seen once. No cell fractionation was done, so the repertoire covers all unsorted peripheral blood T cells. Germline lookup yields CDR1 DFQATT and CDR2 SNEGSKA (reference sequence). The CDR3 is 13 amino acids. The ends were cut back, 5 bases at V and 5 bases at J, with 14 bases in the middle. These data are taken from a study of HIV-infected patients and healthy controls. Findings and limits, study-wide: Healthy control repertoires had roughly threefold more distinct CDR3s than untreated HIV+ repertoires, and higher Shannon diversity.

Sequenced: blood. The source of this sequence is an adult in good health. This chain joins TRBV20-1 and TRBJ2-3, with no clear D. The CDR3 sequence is CSAPQPPQDTQYF. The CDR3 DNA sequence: TGCAGTGCTCCTCAGCCACCCCAAGATACGCAGTATTTT.